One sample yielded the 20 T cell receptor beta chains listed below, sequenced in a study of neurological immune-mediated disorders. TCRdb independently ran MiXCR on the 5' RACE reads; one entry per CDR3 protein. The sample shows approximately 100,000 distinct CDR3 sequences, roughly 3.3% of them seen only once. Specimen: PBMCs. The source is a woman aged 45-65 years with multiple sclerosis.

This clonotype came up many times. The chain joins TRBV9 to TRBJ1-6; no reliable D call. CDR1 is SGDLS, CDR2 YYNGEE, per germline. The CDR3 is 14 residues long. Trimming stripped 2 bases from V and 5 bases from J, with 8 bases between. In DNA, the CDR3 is TGTGCCAGCAGCGTTGCGGGGAATAATTCACCCCTCCACTTT. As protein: CASSVAGNNSPLHF.

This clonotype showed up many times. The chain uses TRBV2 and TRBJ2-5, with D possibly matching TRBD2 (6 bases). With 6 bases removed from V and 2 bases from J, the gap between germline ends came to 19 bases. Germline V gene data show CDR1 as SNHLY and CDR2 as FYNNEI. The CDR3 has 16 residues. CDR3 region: CASRRRARLEQETQYF. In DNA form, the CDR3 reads TGTGCCAGCAGACGCAGGGCCAGACTAGAACAAGAGACCCAGTACTTC. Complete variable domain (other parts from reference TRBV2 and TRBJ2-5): EPEVTQTPSHQVTQMGQEVILRCVPISNHLYFYWYRQILGQKVEFLVSFYNNEISEKSEIFDDQFSVERPDGSNFTLKIRSTKLEDSAMYFCASRRRARLEQETQYFGPGTRLLVL.

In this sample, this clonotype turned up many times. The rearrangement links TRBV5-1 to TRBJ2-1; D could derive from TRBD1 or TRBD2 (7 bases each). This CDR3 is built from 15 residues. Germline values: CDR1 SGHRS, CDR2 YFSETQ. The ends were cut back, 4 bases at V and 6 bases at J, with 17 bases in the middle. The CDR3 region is CASSATGRGSNEQFF. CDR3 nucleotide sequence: TGCGCCAGCAGCGCGACAGGGAGGGGCTCCAATGAGCAGTTCTTC.

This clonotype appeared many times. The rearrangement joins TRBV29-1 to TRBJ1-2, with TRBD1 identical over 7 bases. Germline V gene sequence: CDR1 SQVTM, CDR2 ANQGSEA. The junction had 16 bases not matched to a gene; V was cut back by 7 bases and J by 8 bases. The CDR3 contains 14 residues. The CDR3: CSAARDSRHGGYTF. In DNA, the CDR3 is TGCAGCGCTGCCCGGGACAGCCGCCACGGGGGCTACACCTTC.

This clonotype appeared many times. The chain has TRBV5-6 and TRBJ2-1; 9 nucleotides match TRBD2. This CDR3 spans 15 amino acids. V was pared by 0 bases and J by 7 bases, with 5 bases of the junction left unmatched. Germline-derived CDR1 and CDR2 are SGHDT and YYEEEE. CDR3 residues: CASSLAGGGANEQFF. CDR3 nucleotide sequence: TGTGCCAGCAGCTTGGCTGGCGGGGGGGCAAATGAGCAGTTCTTC.

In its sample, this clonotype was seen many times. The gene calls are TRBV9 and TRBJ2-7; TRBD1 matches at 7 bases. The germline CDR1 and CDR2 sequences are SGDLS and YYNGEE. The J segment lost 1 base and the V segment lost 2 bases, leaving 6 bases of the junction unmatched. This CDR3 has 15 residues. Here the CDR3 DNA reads TGTGCCAGCAGCGTTGGCCAGGGGGAATCCTACGAGCAGTACTTC. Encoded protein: CASSVGQGESYEQYF.

The CDR3: CASSLPGSGETQYF. CDR3 DNA: TGTGCCAGCAGCCTACCTGGAAGTGGGGAGACCCAGTACTTC. The rearrangement joins TRBV3-1 to TRBJ2-5; no reliable D call. Trimming took 4 bases from V and 5 from J, leaving 14 bases between them. Germline-derived CDR1 and CDR2 are LGHDT and YNNKEL (reference sequence). This CDR3 is built from 14 residues.

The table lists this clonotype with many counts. This CDR3 is CASSVAPGFFSYEQYF. CDR3 DNA sequence: TGTGCCAGCAGCGTAGCCCCGGGCTTTTTCTCCTACGAGCAGTACTTC. The chain couples TRBV9 to TRBJ2-7; D not resolved. CDR1 and CDR2 from the germline V gene are SGDLS and YYNGEE. The CDR3 covers 16 residues. Trimming left V 0 bases short and J 0 bases short, with 13 bases between.

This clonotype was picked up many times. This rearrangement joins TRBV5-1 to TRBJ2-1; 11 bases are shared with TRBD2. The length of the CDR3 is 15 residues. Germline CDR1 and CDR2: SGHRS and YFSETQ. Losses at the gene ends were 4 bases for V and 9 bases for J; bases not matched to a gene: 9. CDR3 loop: CASSPISGGAGEQFF. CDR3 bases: TGCGCCAGCAGCCCCATTAGCGGGGGGGCTGGTGAGCAGTTCTTC.

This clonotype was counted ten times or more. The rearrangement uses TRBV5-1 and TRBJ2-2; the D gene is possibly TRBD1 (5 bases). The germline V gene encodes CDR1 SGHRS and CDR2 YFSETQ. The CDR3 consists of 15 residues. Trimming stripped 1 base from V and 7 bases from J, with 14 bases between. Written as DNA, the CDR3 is TGCGCCAGCAGCTTGCAAAGGGGCGACGGCGGGGAGCTGTTTTTT. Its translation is CASSLQRGDGGELFF.

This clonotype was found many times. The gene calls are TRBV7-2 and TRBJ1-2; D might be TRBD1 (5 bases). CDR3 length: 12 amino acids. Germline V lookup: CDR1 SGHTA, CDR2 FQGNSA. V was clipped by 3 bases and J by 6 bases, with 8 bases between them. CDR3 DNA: TGTGCCAGCAGCTTTCGGGGGAATGGCTACACCTTC. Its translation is CASSFRGNGYTF.

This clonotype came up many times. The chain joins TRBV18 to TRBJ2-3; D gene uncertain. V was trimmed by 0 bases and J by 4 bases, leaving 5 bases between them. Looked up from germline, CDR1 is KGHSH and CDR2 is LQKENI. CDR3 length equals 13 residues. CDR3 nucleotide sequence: TGTGCCAGCTCACCACCGAGCGCAGATACGCAGTATTTT. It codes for CASSPPSADTQYF.

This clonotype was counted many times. The CDR3 DNA sequence: TGCAGTGCCGTCCCCCCGGGCAGGAGCTCCTACGAGCAGTACTTC. Translated: CSAVPPGRSSYEQYF. V usage is TRBV20-1 and J usage is TRBJ2-7; D is uncertain. Trimming took 6 bases from V and 0 from J, leaving 18 bases between them. Germline lookup yields CDR1 DFQATT and CDR2 SNEGSKA (reference sequence). The CDR3 runs to 15 residues.

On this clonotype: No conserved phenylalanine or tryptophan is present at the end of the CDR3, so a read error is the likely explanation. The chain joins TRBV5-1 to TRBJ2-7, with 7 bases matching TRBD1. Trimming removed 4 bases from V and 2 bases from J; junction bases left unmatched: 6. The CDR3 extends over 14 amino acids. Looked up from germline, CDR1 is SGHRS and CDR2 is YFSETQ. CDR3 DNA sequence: TGCGCCAGCAGCCCCGACAGGGCCGCCTACGAGCAGTACAAC. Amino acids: CASSPDRAAYEQYN.

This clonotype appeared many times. Here the CDR3 reads CSAKDTNTEAFF. Written as DNA, the CDR3 is TGCAGCGCCAAGGACACGAACACTGAAGCTTTCTTT. This rearrangement joins TRBV29-1 to TRBJ1-1; TRBD1 might be the D (5 bases). Trimming left V 7 bases short and J 1 base short, with 10 bases between. Per germline, CDR1 SQVTM and CDR2 ANQGSEA. CDR3 length: 12 amino acids.

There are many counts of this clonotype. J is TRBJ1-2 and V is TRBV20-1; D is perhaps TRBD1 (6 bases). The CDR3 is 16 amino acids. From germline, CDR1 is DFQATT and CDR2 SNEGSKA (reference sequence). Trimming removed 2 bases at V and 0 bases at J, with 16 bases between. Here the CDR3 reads CSARTQVTGPNYGYTF. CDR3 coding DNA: TGCAGTGCTAGAACCCAGGTGACAGGACCTAACTATGGCTACACCTTC.

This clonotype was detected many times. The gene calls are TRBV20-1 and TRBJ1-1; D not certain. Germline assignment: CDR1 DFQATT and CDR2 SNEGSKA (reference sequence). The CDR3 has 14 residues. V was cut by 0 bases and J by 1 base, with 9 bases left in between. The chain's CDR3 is CSAREFRTNTEAFF. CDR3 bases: TGCAGTGCTAGAGAGTTCAGAACGAACACTGAAGCTTTCTTT.

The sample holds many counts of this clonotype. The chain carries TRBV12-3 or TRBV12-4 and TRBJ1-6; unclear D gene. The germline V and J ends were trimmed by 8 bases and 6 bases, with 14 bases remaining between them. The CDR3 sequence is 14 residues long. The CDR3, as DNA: TGTGCCAGCGCCCAGGTGGTGGGTAATTCACCCCTCCACTTT. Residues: CASAQVVGNSPLHF.

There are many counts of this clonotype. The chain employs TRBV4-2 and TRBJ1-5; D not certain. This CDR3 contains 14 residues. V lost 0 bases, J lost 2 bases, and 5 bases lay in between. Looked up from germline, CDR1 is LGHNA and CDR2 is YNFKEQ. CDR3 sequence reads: CASSQDMGNQPQHF. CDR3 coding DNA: TGTGCCAGCAGCCAAGATATGGGCAATCAGCCCCAGCATTTT.

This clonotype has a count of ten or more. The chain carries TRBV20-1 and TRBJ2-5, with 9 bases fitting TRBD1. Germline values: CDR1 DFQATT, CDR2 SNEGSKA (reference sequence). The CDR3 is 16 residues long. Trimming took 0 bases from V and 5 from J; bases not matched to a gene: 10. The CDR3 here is CSARDHTHRGRETQYF. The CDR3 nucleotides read TGCAGTGCTAGAGATCACACTCACAGGGGGCGGGAGACCCAGTACTTC.